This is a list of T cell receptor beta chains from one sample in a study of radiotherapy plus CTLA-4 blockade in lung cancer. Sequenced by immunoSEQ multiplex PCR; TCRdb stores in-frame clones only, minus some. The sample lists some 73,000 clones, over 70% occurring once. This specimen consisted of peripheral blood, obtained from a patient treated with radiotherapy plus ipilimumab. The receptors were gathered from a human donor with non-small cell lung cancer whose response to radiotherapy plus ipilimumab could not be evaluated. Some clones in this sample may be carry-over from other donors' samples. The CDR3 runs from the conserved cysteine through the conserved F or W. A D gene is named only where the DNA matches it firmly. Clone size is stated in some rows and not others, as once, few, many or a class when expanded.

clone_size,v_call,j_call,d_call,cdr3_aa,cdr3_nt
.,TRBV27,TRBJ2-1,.,CASSLDYSSYNEQFF,TGTGCCAGCAGTTTGGACTACAGCTCCTACAATGAGCAGTTCTTC
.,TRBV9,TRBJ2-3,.,CASSAYSGGSYDTQYF,TGTGCCAGCAGCGCGTACTCGGGGGGCTCTTATGATACGCAGTATTTT
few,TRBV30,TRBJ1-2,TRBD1,CAWSKPPGTGDFLKGGYTF,TGTGCCTGGAGTAAACCCCCCGGGACAGGGGATTTTCTCAAGGGTGGCTACACCTTC
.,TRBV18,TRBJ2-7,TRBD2,CASSPWTSVYEQYF,TGTGCCAGCTCACCCTGGACTAGCGTCTACGAGCAGTACTTC
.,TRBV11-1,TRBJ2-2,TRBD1,CASSLMGQGYLGELFF,TGTGCCAGCAGCTTAATGGGACAGGGGTATTTGGGGGAGCTGTTTTTT
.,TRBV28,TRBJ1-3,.,CASSTGGADSGNTIYF,TGTGCCAGCAGTACGGGCGGGGCGGATAGTGGAAACACCATATATTTT
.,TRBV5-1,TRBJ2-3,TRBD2,CASGGGLKTDTQYF,TGCGCCAGTGGGGGGGGACTCAAAACAGATACGCAGTATTTT
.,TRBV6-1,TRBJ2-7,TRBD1,CASSPGQGADEQYF,TGTGCCAGCAGTCCGGGACAGGGGGCCGACGAGCAGTACTTC
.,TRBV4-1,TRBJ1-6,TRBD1,CASSLRTGGNSPLHF,TGCGCCAGCAGCCTGAGGACAGGGGGAAATTCACCCCTCCACTTT
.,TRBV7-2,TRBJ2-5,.,CASSLSRGGAGETQYF,TGTGCCAGCAGCTTAAGTAGAGGGGGGGCCGGGGAGACCCAGTACTTC
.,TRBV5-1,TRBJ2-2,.,CASSLKYRDGELFF,TGCGCCAGCAGCCTTAAATACAGGGACGGGGAGCTGTTTTTT
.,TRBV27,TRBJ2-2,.,CASITEFRDSYTGELFF,TGTGCCAGCATTACCGAATTCCGGGACTCTTACACCGGGGAGCTGTTTTTT
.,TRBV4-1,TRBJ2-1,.,CASSQERGWLGGEQDPAEQFF,TGCGCCAGCAGCCAAGAAAGAGGCTGGCTAGGGGGGGAACAGGACCCAGCCGAGCAGTTCTTC
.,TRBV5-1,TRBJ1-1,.,CASSLVPGRNTEAFF,TGCGCCAGCAGCTTGGTTCCGGGTAGGAACACTGAAGCTTTCTTT
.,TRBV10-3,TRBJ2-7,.,CAISDWGLVSYEQYF,TGTGCCATCAGTGACTGGGGGCTTGTCTCCTACGAGCAGTACTTC
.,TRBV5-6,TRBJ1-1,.,CASSLVGRSHTEAFF,TGTGCCAGCAGCTTGGTGGGTAGGAGTCACACTGAAGCTTTCTTT
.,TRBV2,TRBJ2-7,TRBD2,CASSGVAGATYEQYF,TGTGCCAGCAGTGGGGTAGCGGGGGCCACCTACGAGCAGTACTTC
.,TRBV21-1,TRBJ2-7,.,CASSARTGRGKGEQYF,TGTGCCAGCAGCGCTCGGACAGGTCGGGGAAAGGGCGAGCAGTACTTC
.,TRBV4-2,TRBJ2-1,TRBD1,CASSQEGTDTSYNEQFF,TGTGCCAGCAGCCAAGAAGGGACAGATACCTCCTACAATGAGCAGTTCTTC
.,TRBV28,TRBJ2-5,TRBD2,CASSSSGGAQETQYF,TGTGCCAGCAGCTCTAGCGGGGGGGCCCAAGAGACCCAGTACTTC
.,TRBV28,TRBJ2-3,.,CASSLAADTQYF,TGTGCCAGCAGCTTAGCAGCAGATACGCAGTATTTT
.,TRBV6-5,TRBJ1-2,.,CASSLGLANYGYTF,TGTGCCAGCAGCCTCGGTTTAGCTAACTATGGCTACACCTTC
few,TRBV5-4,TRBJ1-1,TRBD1,CASSLDRGSTEAFF,TGTGCCAGCAGCTTGGACAGGGGTTCCACTGAAGCTTTCTTT
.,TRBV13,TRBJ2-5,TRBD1,CASSLGRTGGETQYF,TGTGCCAGCAGCTTAGGGAGGACAGGGGGGGAGACCCAGTACTTC
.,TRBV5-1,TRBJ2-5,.,CASIEPSAGETQYF,TGCGCCAGCATAGAACCGTCGGCGGGGGAGACCCAGTACTTC
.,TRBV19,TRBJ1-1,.,CASSNGLAWGLQMNTEAFF,TGTGCCAGTAGTAACGGTCTGGCGTGGGGACTGCAGATGAACACTGAAGCTTTCTTT
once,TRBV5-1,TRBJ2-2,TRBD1,CASSLLQGAGTGELFF,TGCGCCAGCAGCTTGCTCCAGGGGGCTGGCACCGGGGAGCTGTTTTTT
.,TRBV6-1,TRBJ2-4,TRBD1,CASSATGDKNIQYF,TGTGCCAGCAGTGCTACAGGGGACAAAAACATTCAGTACTTC
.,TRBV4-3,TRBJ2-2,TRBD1,CASSQRDRGHTGELFF,TGCGCCAGCAGCCAACGGGACAGGGGGCACACCGGGGAGCTGTTTTTT
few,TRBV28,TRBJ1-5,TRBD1,CASIMGQGLNQPQHF,TGTGCCAGCATCATGGGACAGGGACTCAATCAGCCCCAGCATTTT
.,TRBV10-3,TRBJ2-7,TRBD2,CAISSTTSAYRYEQYF,TGTGCCATCAGTTCCACCACTAGCGCTTATCGGTACGAGCAGTACTTC
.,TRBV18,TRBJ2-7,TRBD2,CASSSQSGGQSYEQYF,TGTGCCAGCTCATCCCAAAGCGGGGGCCAATCCTACGAGCAGTACTTC
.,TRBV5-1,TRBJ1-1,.,CASSSGGMNTEAFF,TGCGCCAGCAGCTCGGGAGGTATGAACACTGAAGCTTTCTTT
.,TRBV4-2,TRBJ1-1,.,CASSQADRPTEAFF,TGTGCCAGCAGCCAAGCCGACAGACCCACTGAAGCTTTCTTT
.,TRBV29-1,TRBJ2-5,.,CSVETGWKTQYF,TGCAGCGTGGAAACAGGGTGGAAGACCCAGTACTTC
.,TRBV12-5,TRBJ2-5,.,CASGLGQVQGETQYF,TGTGCTAGTGGTTTGGGACAGGTTCAGGGAGAGACCCAGTACTTC
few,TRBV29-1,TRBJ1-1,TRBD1,CSGHRGMNTEAFF,TGCAGCGGCCACAGGGGAATGAACACTGAAGCTTTCTTT
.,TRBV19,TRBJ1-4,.,CASSEKGFTTNEKLFF,TGTGCCAGTAGCGAGAAGGGGTTTACAACTAATGAAAAACTGTTTTTT
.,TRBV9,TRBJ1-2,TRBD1,CASSVDDRVTRNYGYTF,TGTGCCAGCAGCGTAGACGACAGGGTTACACGGAACTATGGCTACACCTTC
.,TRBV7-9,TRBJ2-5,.,CASRHGGETQYF,TGTGCCAGCAGACACGGGGGTGAGACCCAGTACTTC
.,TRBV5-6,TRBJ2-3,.,CASSPTITDTQYF,TGTGCCAGCAGCCCTACCATCACAGATACGCAGTATTTT
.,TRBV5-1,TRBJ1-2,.,CASSLGSRLF,TGCGCCAGCAGCTTGGGCAGCAGGCTATTC
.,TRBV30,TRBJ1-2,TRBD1,CAWRVFVGQGEGYTF,TGTGCCTGGAGAGTATTTGTGGGACAGGGGGAAGGCTACACCTTC
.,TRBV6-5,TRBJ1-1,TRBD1,CASSFSGTGAFTEAFF,TGTGCCAGCAGTTTCTCCGGGACAGGGGCCTTCACTGAAGCTTTCTTT
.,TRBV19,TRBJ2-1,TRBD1,CASSKGGQGRNNEQFF,TGTGCCAGTAGTAAAGGGGGACAGGGCAGGAACAATGAGCAGTTCTTC
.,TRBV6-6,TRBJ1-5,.,CASSYSQGNQPQHF,TGTGCCAGCAGTTACTCCCAGGGGAATCAGCCCCAGCATTTT
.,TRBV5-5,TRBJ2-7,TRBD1,CASRMPLTGEPYEQYF,TGTGCCAGCAGGATGCCCCTGACAGGGGAGCCCTACGAGCAGTACTTC
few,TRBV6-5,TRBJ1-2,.,CASRPTGNYGYTF,TGTGCCAGCAGGCCAACAGGGAACTATGGCTACACCTTC
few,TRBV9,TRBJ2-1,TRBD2,CASSVSGTSGGLSYNEQFF,TGTGCCAGCAGCGTCTCCGGGACTAGCGGGGGCCTTTCCTACAATGAGCAGTTCTTC